This is a list of T cell receptor beta chains from one sample in a study of beta chain features in type 1 diabetes. TCRdb keeps only in-frame clones here, not all; method: immunoSEQ multiplex PCR. Among 200,000 to 300,000 clones, roughly 10% were seen once, and the ten largest hold approximately 0.017%. Specimen: naive CD4+ T cells from blood. The receptors derive from a man aged 25-40 years with type 1 diabetes. CDR3s include the opening cysteine and the closing phenylalanine or tryptophan. A D gene is named only where the DNA matches it firmly. A clone size is listed for some rows: how often the clone was seen (once, few, many), or a class if it is expanded.

>TRBV7-2|few|TRBD2|TRBJ2-5
TGTGCCAGCAGCTTATATTTAGGACCAGCGGGGGGATACCAAGAGACCCAGTACTTC
CASSLYLGPAGGYQETQYF
>TRBV6-5|few|TRBD2|TRBJ2-7
TGTGCCAGCAGTCCTAGCGGGGTCGGATACGAGCAGTACTTC
CASSPSGVGYEQYF
>TRBV29-1|NA|TRBD1|TRBJ1-1
TGCAGCGTTTCCCTCACAGGGGGGAACACTGAAGCTTTCTTT
CSVSLTGGNTEAFF
>TRBV9|NA|TRBD1|TRBJ1-3
TGTGCCAGCAGCCCCAGGGGGCATGGTTTATTTGGAAACACCATATATTTT
CASSPRGHGLFGNTIYF
>TRBV25-1|few|NA|TRBJ1-1
TGTGCCAGCAGGACCCCGGGACAAAACACTGAAGCTTTCTTT
CASRTPGQNTEAFF
>TRBV5-1|few|NA|TRBJ2-7
TGCGCCAGCAGCTTGTTTTCCGGCGAGCAGTACTTC
CASSLFSGEQYF
>TRBV7-3|NA|NA|TRBJ2-1
TGTGCCAGCAGCCCCAGGGCGGGGAATTACAATGAGCAGTTCTTC
CASSPRAGNYNEQFF
>TRBV27|few|TRBD1|TRBJ1-5
TGTGCCAGCAGTCCCACCGACAGGGGTGGTAATCAGCCCCAGCATTTT
CASSPTDRGGNQPQHF
>TRBV29-1|few|TRBD2|TRBJ2-1
TGCAGCGTTGAGTATGGGCCCGGGGGGAATGAGCAGTTCTTC
CSVEYGPGGNEQFF
>TRBV5-1|few|NA|TRBJ2-5
TGCGCCAGCAGCTTTCGAGCGGCTAGGGGAGGGGGACGAGAGACCCAGTACTTC
CASSFRAARGGGRETQYF
>TRBV30|NA|NA|TRBJ1-5
TGTGCCTGGAGTCAGACAGAACTTAGCAATCAGCCCCAGCATTTT
CAWSQTELSNQPQHF
>TRBV19|few|NA|TRBJ1-2
TGTGCCAGTACCTCCAGGGCTAAAGGCGGCTACACCTTC
CASTSRAKGGYTF
>TRBV29-1|NA|NA|TRBJ1-2
TGCAGCGTTTACAGGGACGGCTACACCTTC
CSVYRDGYTF
>TRBV4-3|few|NA|TRBJ2-2
TGCGCCAGCAGCCAAGATAGTCAGGGTGCCACCGGGGAGCTGTTTTTT
CASSQDSQGATGELFF
>TRBV4-1|NA|NA|TRBJ2-6
TGCGCCAGCAGCCCTCGAGGGTCCGGCTCTGGGGCCAACGTCCTGACTTTC
CASSPRGSGSGANVLTF
>TRBV27|few|TRBD1|TRBJ1-5
TGTGCCAGCAGTGGGGGGACAGGTGGTGGATATAGAGGACAGCCCCAGCATTTT
CASSGGTGGGYRGQPQHF